This T cell receptor (beta chain) was recovered during a study of PD-1 blockade in classical Hodgkin lymphoma. Each patient's relapse followed autologous stem cell transplantation, and brentuximab vedotin exposure varied. This clone showed up just a few times. V was pared by 2 bases and J by 3 bases, with 2 bases of the junction left unmatched. Germline lookup yields CDR1 KGHSY and CDR2 FQNENV. CDR3 length: 15 amino acids. Profiled with immunoSEQ multiplex PCR; TCRdb holds only in-frame clones, not every one. The sample carries fewer than 100,000 clones, approximately 88% recorded once. The chain uses TRBV16 and TRBJ2-7; 12 nucleotides align to TRBD2. The TCR comes from a human donor with classical Hodgkin lymphoma. Specimen: peripheral blood mononuclear cells (PBMCs), collected at baseline. The CDR3 region has the DNA TGTGCCAGCAGCCAAGGACTAGCGGGATTCTACGAGCAGTACTTC. Translating it yields CASSQGLAGFYEQYF.